The text below deals with one T cell receptor beta chain. Its antigen remains unidentified. The sample originates from a study of shared clonotypes between healthy human individuals. Points from the study as a whole: Four donors held approximately 4.5% of naive CD4 clonotypes in common. Sequencing of the sorted subsets was shown by rarefaction to be incomplete despite large depth. Specimens sampled were limited to blood, with tissue repertoires likely differing.

Libraries were prepared by immunoSEQ multiplex PCR; TCRdb keeps only in-frame clonotypes and omits some of them. The sample lists 2.3 million or so clones; 90% to 95% were seen once. The CDR3 extends over 15 amino acids. V was pared by 4 bases and J by 9 bases, with 19 bases between. Germline lookup yields CDR1 SGHTA and CDR2 FQGTGA. Specimen: naive CD4+ T cells from PBMCs. Sample subset: CD45RA+ positively selected. This clonotype was obtained from a man aged 18 to 30 in good health. Some clones in this sample may be carry-over from other donors' samples. This chain joins TRBV7-3 and TRBJ2-1; D assignment may be TRBD1 or TRBD2 (5 bases each). Here the CDR3 reads CASSWSRDGSGEQFF. CDR3 DNA sequence: TGTGCCAGCAGCTGGTCCAGGGACGGAAGTGGTGAGCAGTTCTTC.